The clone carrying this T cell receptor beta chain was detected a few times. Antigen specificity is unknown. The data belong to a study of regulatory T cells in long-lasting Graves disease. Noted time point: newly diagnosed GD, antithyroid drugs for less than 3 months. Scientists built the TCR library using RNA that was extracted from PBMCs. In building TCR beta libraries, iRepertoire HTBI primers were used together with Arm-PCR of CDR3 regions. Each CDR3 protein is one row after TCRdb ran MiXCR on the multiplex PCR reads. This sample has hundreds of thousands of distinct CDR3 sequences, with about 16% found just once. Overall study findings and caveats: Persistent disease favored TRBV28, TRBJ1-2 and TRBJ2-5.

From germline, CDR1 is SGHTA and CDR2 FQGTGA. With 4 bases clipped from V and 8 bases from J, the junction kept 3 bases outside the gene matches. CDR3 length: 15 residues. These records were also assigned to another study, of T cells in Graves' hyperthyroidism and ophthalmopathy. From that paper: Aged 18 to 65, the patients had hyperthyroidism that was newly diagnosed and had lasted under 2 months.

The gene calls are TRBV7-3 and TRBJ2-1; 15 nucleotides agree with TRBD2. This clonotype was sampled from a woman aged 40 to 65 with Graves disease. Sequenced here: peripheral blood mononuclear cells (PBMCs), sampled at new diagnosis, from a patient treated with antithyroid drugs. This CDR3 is CASSWTSGGVYEQFF. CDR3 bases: TGTGCCAGCAGCTGGACTAGCGGGGGGGTGTATGAGCAGTTCTTC.